This record covers a single T cell receptor beta chain. Repertoires were generated with immunoSEQ multiplex PCR, while TCRdb's copy carries only in-frame clones and drops some. This table has about 270,000 clones, 86% appearing once. These data belong to a study of blood T cell repertoires in COVID-19. Study-wide context: Sources were T cells, B-cell-depleted T cells, or PBMCs; the material itself was cDNA or gDNA.

It was during active infection that Seattle patients were enrolled and then longitudinally followed. Germline values: CDR1 LNHDA, CDR2 SQIVND (reference sequence). V gave up 1 base and J gave up 5 bases, with 6 bases separating them. CDR3 length: 13 residues. The sample was peripheral blood. The receptor comes from a woman in her sixties or seventies with COVID-19, enrolled during active disease. The V and J genes are TRBV19 and TRBJ1-5, with D perhaps matching TRBD1 (6 bases). Here the CDR3 reads CASSIAGDQPQHF. The CDR3, as DNA: TGTGCCAGTAGTATAGCAGGGGATCAGCCCCAGCATTTT.